Listed below are T cell receptor beta chains from one sample, sequenced in a study of shared clonotypes between healthy human individuals. Produced via immunoSEQ multiplex PCR; TCRdb's table is partial and in-frame only. The sample lists about 560,000 clones, roughly four fifths seen once, with around 11% in the top ten. Sequenced material: PBMCs. These TCRs come from a woman aged 40 to 49 in good health. Some clones in this sample may be carry-over from other donors' samples. CDR3s include the opening cysteine and the closing phenylalanine or tryptophan. Each record gives: V gene, CDR3 protein.

V gene: TRBV6-5
CDR3 protein: CASSKTGRWGYEQYF

V gene: TRBV7-2
CDR3 protein: CASSAYNQPQHF

V gene: TRBV5-5
CDR3 protein: CASSLNLATYEQYF

V gene: TRBV11-1
CDR3 protein: CASSLPRTAANEQFF

V gene: TRBV7-9
CDR3 protein: CASSLETEAFF

V gene: TRBV9
CDR3 protein: CASSFSGSTDEQYF

V gene: TRBV7-9
CDR3 protein: CASWGSGGHTDTQYF

V gene: TRBV7-8
CDR3 protein: CASSPWRFGVTQYF

V gene: TRBV14
CDR3 protein: CASSQDFSHYGYTF

V gene: TRBV4-1
CDR3 protein: CASSPDTPKELFF

V gene: TRBV4-2
CDR3 protein: CASSSRYTGIGTDTQYF

V gene: TRBV11-3
CDR3 protein: CASSRDSVGGELFF

V gene: TRBV19
CDR3 protein: CASSPAPMGGGAEAFF

V gene: TRBV15
CDR3 protein: CATSRGTGFDTEAFF

V gene: TRBV4-2
CDR3 protein: CASSQEPTSGSIPDTQYF

V gene: TRBV30
CDR3 protein: CAWSVGGYYGYTF

V gene: TRBV7-9
CDR3 protein: CASSLGQGADYGYTF

V gene: TRBV5-6
CDR3 protein: CASSLVSNEQFF

V gene: TRBV19
CDR3 protein: CASSINGWGRGNEQFF

V gene: TRBV4-1
CDR3 protein: CASSQGRPGTTNEKLFF

V gene: TRBV6-1
CDR3 protein: CASSERGLAKNIQYF

V gene: TRBV5-1
CDR3 protein: CASSWTGGRYGYTF

V gene: TRBV7-9
CDR3 protein: CASNDLGALGSYEQYF

V gene: TRBV30
CDR3 protein: CAWSVLPHLTEAFF

V gene: TRBV7-3
CDR3 protein: CASSPPTGELFF

V gene: TRBV19
CDR3 protein: CASRWEGDYGYTF

V gene: TRBV15
CDR3 protein: CATSGPGTAGSEQYF

V gene: TRBV28
CDR3 protein: CASSPSGSRSYEQYF

V gene: TRBV9
CDR3 protein: CASSVSPASGRTFTSTDTQYF

V gene: TRBV27
CDR3 protein: CASSFLPGELFF

V gene: TRBV9
CDR3 protein: CASSVAVDSHQPQHF

V gene: TRBV15
CDR3 protein: CATGAGSSTDTQYF